The subject of this entry is one T cell receptor (beta chain). This clone has only a few counts. Its specific antigen is unknown. It has no much larger one-base neighbor in the sample; base qualities were not kept. The data were taken from a study of blood T cell repertoires in COVID-19 (dated by TCRdb to the early 2020s). With respect to the entire study: Samples from collaborators originated in the United States, Italy and Spain and spanned both the acute and convalescent phases of COVID-19. The material from the prospective study consisted of cDNA or gDNA derived from T cells, B-cell-depleted T cells, or PBMCs. The dataset comprised deeply sampled blood TCRbeta repertoires from subjects exposed to, actively infected with, or recovered from COVID-19. The repertoires were released in a freely available public database meant as a resource for research on the immune response to SARS-CoV-2. Samples came from the ongoing ImmuneRACE study (first 160 participants) plus 1,254 subjects from 6 global collaborators. The sample metadata nearly always contained a de-identified subject ID, COVID-19 status, age in years and sex. Where available, HLA class I and class II types were taken from metadata supplied by the sample provider and were not determined by assay-based typing. What the study reported, not specific to this receptor: The amount of clinical and demographic metadata varied by source and participant and was provided uncurated.

In the prospective study, participants were about 18 to 90 years old, resided in under 30 geographic areas of the United States, and were enrolled through a virtual design. Cohort assignment in the prospective study relied on participant-reported clinical history from a screening survey and a study questionnaire. ImmuneRACE Cohort 3 recovered participants were defined by two consecutive negative NP/OP PCR tests, healthcare professional clearance, or symptom resolution. Each participant in the prospective study had whole blood, serum and a nasopharyngeal or oropharyngeal swab collected by mobile phlebotomists. Participants in the prospective study had the option to provide additional blood draws and questionnaires over a 2-month period. Before DNA extraction, prospective study blood samples were shipped either frozen or at room temperature. V ends up 4 bases short and J 5 bases short, with an unmatched junction base count of 8. Its CDR3 holds 14 amino acids, cysteine through phenylalanine. Just the 42-base CDR3 DNA is kept, in frame starting at base 1. CDR1 SGHTS and CDR2 YDEGEE are derived from the germline V gene.

TCRbeta CDR3 regions were amplified from genomic DNA using the immunoSEQ Assay, a bias-controlled multiplex PCR. For the original study's pipeline: Within the assay, amplification of reference gene primers was used to estimate how many nucleated cells each sample contained. To quantify the absolute abundance of each unique TCRbeta CDR3 rearrangement, sequence reads were collapsed and filtered. For each sample, productive Simpson clonality was calculated as the square root of Simpson's diversity index over productive rearrangements. The table was pulled from immuneACCESS by TCRdb, which kept in-frame rearrangements only. Such tables lose some clones; where checked, under half of the loss comes from unresolved V genes, and the rest has no known cause. That table furnishes V, J and clone size, whereas the DNA furnished D and trimming. This sample is represented by approximately 220,000 clones; roughly 85% of them were singletons. The ten largest clones add up to 15% to 20% of the sample.

This chain joins TRBV5-8 to TRBJ1-1, with 7 bases in between that match TRBD1. Sequenced sample: PBMCs or T cells enriched from blood (not recorded which). This clonotype was sampled from a man aged 35 to 55 who had recovered from COVID-19. The DNA sequence is given as TGTGCCAGCAGCCAGGGACACAGGGGAACTGAAGCTTTCTTT. Translated, it gives CASSQGHRGTEAFF.